This entry features one T cell receptor (beta chain) sequence. This entry comes from a study of T cells in Graves' hyperthyroidism and ophthalmopathy. Thyroid ultrasound and orbital computed tomography, with clinical symptoms and serum thyroxine and TRAb, informed diagnoses. TCR beta CDR3 sequences were amplified from RNA transcripts. Researchers ran a first-round RT-PCR on the TCR CDR3 using the HTBI primer set. Using its own MiXCR run on the multiplex PCR reads, TCRdb lists one record per CDR3 protein. The sample gives 300,000 to 450,000 distinct CDR3 sequences, under 15% of which show up once; approximately 29% is in the top ten. The TCR originated in a woman aged 30 to 39 with Graves' hyperthyroidism. The sequenced material came from blood.

CDR3 in DNA: TGTGCCAGCAGCTTGGTGGCCGGGAGGGACACCGGGGAGCTGTTTTTT. It is translated as CASSLVAGRDTGELFF. The chain couples TRBV5-4 to TRBJ2-2; 8 positions match TRBD2. The CDR3 spans 16 residues. Germline CDR1 SGHNT, CDR2 YYREEE (reference sequence). V lost 0 bases to trimming and J lost 3 bases; unmatched junction nucleotides: 4.